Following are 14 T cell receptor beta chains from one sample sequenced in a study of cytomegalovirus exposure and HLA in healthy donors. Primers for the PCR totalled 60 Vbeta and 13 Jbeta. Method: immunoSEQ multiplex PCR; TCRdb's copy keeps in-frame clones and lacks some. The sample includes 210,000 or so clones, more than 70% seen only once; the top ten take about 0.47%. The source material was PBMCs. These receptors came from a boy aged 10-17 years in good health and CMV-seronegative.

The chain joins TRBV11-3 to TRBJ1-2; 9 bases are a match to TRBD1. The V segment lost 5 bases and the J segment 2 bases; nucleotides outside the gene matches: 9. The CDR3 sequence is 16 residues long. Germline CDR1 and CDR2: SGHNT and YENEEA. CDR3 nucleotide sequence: TGTGCCAGCAGCACCCGGACAGGGGAGTACAACTATGGCTACACCTTC. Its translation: CASSTRTGEYNYGYTF.

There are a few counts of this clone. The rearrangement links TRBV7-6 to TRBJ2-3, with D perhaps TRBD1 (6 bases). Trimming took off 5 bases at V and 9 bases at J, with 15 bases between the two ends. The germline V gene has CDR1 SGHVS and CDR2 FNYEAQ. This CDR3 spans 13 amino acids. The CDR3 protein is CASSLGTMETQYF. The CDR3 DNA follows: TGTGCCAGCAGCCTCGGGACAATGGAGACGCAGTATTTT.

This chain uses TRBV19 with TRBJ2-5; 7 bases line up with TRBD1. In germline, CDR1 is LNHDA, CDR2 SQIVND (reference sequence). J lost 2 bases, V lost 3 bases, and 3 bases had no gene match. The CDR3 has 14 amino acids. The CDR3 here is CASSMRTGQETQYF. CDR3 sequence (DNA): TGTGCCAGTAGTATGAGGACAGGACAAGAGACCCAGTACTTC.

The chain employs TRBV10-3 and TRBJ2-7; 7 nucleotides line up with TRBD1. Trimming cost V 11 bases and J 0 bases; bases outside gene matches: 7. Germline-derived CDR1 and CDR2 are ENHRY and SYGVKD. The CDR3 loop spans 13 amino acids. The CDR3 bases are TGTGCCGTGAGCCGGGACAGCTCCTACGAGCAGTACTTC. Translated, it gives CAVSRDSSYEQYF.

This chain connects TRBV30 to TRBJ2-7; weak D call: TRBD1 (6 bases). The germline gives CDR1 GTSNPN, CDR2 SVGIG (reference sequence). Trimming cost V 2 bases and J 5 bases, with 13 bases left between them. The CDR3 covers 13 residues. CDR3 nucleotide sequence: TGTGCCTGGAGTACAGGGTATCTGGACGAGCAGTACTTC. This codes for CAWSTGYLDEQYF.

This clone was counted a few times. CDR3 region: CASLNRGHGDEQFF. The CDR3 DNA reads TGTGCCAGTCTTAACAGGGGCCATGGGGATGAGCAGTTCTTC. The chain is built from TRBV19 and TRBJ2-1; 7 bases line up with TRBD1. The length of the CDR3 is 14 residues. The V segment lost 8 bases and the J segment 8 bases; nucleotides outside the gene matches: 12. Looked up from germline, CDR1 is LNHDA and CDR2 is SQIVND (reference sequence).

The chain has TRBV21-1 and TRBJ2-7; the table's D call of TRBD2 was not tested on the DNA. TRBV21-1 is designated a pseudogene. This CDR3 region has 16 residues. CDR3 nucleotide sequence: TGTGCCAGCAGCAAAGTTGGAAGCGGGAGGGAATACGAGCAGTACTTC. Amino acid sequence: CASSKVGSGREYEQYF.

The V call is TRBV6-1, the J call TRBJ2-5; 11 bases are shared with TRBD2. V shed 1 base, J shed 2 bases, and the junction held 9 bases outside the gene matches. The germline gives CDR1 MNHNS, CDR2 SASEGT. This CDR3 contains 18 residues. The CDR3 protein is CASSEGLAGLGRQETQYF. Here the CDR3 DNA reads TGTGCCAGCAGTGAAGGACTAGCGGGGCTGGGTCGTCAAGAGACCCAGTACTTC.

DNA of the CDR3: TGTGCCAGCAGTTTATTCTCCCCCGGACAGGGGAGGAGGTACGAGCAGTACTTC. Its translation is CASSLFSPGQGRRYEQYF. The chain employs TRBV27 and TRBJ2-7; 9 positions match TRBD1. Germline V gene lookup returns CDR1 MNHEY and CDR2 SMNVEV (reference sequence). V dropped 1 base and J dropped 4; count of bases not matched to a gene: 14. The CDR3 has 18 amino acids.

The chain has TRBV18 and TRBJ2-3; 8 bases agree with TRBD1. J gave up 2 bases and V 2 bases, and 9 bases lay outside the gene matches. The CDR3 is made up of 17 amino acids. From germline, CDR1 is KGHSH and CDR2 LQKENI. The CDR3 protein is CASSPLRSGQATDTQYF. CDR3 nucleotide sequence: TGTGCCAGCTCACCATTACGCTCGGGACAGGCCACAGATACGCAGTATTTT.

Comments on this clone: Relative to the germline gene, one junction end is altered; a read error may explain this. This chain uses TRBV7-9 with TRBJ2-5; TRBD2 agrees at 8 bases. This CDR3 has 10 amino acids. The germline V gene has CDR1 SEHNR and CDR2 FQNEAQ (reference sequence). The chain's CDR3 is CASNRGRQDF. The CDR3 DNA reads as TGTGCCAGCAACCGCGGGAGGCAAGACTTC.

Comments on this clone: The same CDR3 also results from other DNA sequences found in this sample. In nucleotides, the CDR3 is TGTGCCAGCAGCTTAACCGGGAGCTCCTACGAGCAGTACTTC. Translation: CASSLTGSSYEQYF. The J gene is TRBJ2-7, the V gene TRBV7-2, with a possible D match to TRBD2 (6 bases). This CDR3 has 14 amino acids. The V and J ends lost 2 bases and 0 bases respectively, with 8 bases between them. CDR1 and CDR2 (germline): SGHTA, FQGNSA.

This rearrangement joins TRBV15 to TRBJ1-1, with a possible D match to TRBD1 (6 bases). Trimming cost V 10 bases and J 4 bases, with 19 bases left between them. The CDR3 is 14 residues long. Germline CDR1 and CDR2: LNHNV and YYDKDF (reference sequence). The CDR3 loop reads CAIPAATGTTEAFF. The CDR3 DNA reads TGTGCCATCCCCGCGGCGACAGGTACCACTGAAGCTTTCTTT.

For the CDR3, the DNA is TGCAGCGTTGGGCACGGGCTAGCGGTGAGCACAGATACGCAGTATTTT. This encodes CSVGHGLAVSTDTQYF. The rearrangement uses TRBV29-1 and TRBJ2-3; TRBD2 agrees at 7 bases. Germline lookup yields CDR1 SQVTM and CDR2 ANQGSEA. V shed 4 bases and J 0 bases; nucleotides not matched to a gene: 10. The CDR3 totals 16 residues.